This TCR beta chain emerged from a study of early stage breast cancer tumors. Background on the study: About 70% of the 16 invasive tumors were ER+, PR+ and HER2-. Average read coverage per sample was 7.5 to 10-fold. Study-level points and caveats: Tumors had about 2.5-fold higher T cell density and higher clonality than adjacent normal breast tissue.

V was pared by 6 bases and J by 4 bases, with 9 bases of the junction left unmatched. The CDR3 is 15 residues long. The germline gives CDR1 MNHNS, CDR2 SASEGT. TCRdb's copy holds only in-frame clones and misses some; the assay was immunoSEQ multiplex PCR. Among 25,000 to 30,000 clones listed, about 83% were seen once. Concerning this clone itself: Its cognate antigen is unknown.

This clonotype was sampled from a person in their fifties with breast cancer. The chain combines TRBV6-1 with TRBJ2-3; 8 bases map to TRBD2. Material for sequencing was blood. The CDR3, as DNA: TGTGCCAGCAGGCTAGCGGGCATGAGGCCAGATACGCAGTATTTT. This gives the protein CASRLAGMRPDTQYF.